This TCR beta chain emerged from a study of Ad26.COV2.S vaccination and SARS-CoV-2 variants. About the study: Ad26.COV2.S shots went into the muscle once or twice, 56 days apart.

Assay used: immunoSEQ multiplex PCR; TCRdb lists only in-frame clones, some missing. The profile shows under 600,000 clones, roughly nine tenths of them singletons. Documented treatment: 15 to 20 received Ad26.COV2.S at low or high dose, single or two shots; 5 received placebo; per-sample allocation not given. The study sampled participants on day 63 after the first vaccine or placebo injection. V was pared by 0 bases and J by 7 bases, with 12 bases between. Germline CDR1 is GTSNPN and CDR2 is SVGIG (reference sequence). This CDR3 region has 14 residues. This rearrangement joins TRBV30 to TRBJ1-4; the D gene is possibly TRBD1 (5 bases). Sequenced material: peripheral blood, taken in a trial of Ad26.COV2.S vaccine versus placebo. The TCR was taken from a person between 18 and 65 years old who received the Ad26.COV2.S COVID-19 vaccine or a placebo. DNA of the CDR3: TGTGCCTGGAGTGTGGACATCGCACTTGAAAAACTGTTTTTT. Its translation: CAWSVDIALEKLFF.